Listed here are 27 T cell receptor beta chains from one sample, sequenced in a study of cytomegalovirus exposure and HLA in healthy donors. PCR amplification relied on 60 Vbeta primers (plus 13 Jbeta primers). Repertoires were generated with immunoSEQ multiplex PCR, while TCRdb's copy carries only in-frame clones and drops some. The sample yields around 180,000 clones, around 81% seen once. The material sequenced was PBMCs. These receptors were collected from a man between 18 and 35 years old in good health and CMV-seronegative.

The chain employs TRBV4-3 and TRBJ2-5, with D maybe TRBD1 (7 bases). V was trimmed by 0 bases and J by 5 bases, leaving 13 bases between them. Germline V gene sequence: CDR1 LGHNA, CDR2 YSLEER. This CDR3 comprises 15 residues. CDR3 in amino acids: CASSQDRAGGETQYF. CDR3 sequence (DNA): TGCGCCAGCAGCCAAGATAGAGCAGGGGGGGAGACCCAGTACTTC.

The V gene is TRBV7-2, the J gene TRBJ2-5; 8 bases agree with TRBD1. Germline V lookup: CDR1 SGHTA, CDR2 FQGNSA. This CDR3 spans 15 amino acids. Trimming removed 0 bases from V and 5 bases from J; junction bases left unmatched: 5. CDR3 sequence reads: CASSLASTGGETQYF. DNA of the CDR3: TGTGCCAGCAGCTTAGCGAGTACAGGGGGTGAGACCCAGTACTTC.

The rearrangement joins TRBV6-5 to TRBJ1-4, with TRBD1 as a possible D gene (5 bases). Germline V CDR1 and CDR2: MNHEY, SVGAGI. V was trimmed by 2 bases and J by 14 bases, leaving 18 bases between them. The CDR3 is made up of 14 amino acids. The DNA for the CDR3 is TGTGCCAGCAGTTACCCCCGGGCGGGGGTTGGTCTGTTTTTT. It codes for CASSYPRAGVGLFF.

This clone was seen only once. CDR3 coding DNA: TGTGCCAGCAGCTCCCACAGGGGCATTCGAGCTTTCTTT. It encodes CASSSHRGIRAFF. This chain uses TRBV5-6 with TRBJ1-1; 7 bases agree with TRBD1. The ends lost 3 bases at V and 10 bases at J; junction bases unmatched: 9. The germline V gene encodes CDR1 SGHDT and CDR2 YYEEEE. This CDR3 contains 13 residues.

This clone was recorded once. The gene calls are TRBV9 and TRBJ2-3; 9 bases are shared with TRBD2. The germline V gene has CDR1 SGDLS and CDR2 YYNGEE. The CDR3 is made up of 17 amino acids. V dropped 0 bases and J dropped 3; count of bases not matched to a gene: 8. The CDR3 region is CASSVESGGRATDTQYF. The CDR3 coding sequence is TGTGCCAGCAGCGTAGAATCTGGCGGGAGGGCTACAGATACGCAGTATTTT.

This clone was seen only a few times. Germline and junction disagree at one end, which may indicate a read error. The chain links TRBV2 to TRBJ2-7, with 7 bases lining up with TRBD2. This CDR3 is 12 amino acids long. Per the germline V gene, CDR1 is SNHLY and CDR2 is FYNNEI. CDR3 bases: TGTGCCAGCAGCAGCCGGGACTACGCGCAGTACTTC. Translation: CASSSRDYAQYF.

This clone occurred a few times. The J gene is TRBJ2-5, the V gene TRBV5-8, with D possibly matching TRBD2 (6 bases). The CDR3 length is 15 residues. Trimming took off 3 bases at V and 5 bases at J, with 17 bases between the two ends. CDR1 and CDR2 (germline): SGHTS, YDEGEE. Here the CDR3 DNA reads TGTGCCAGCAGCTGGAGGGTAGGAGATTCCGAGACCCAGTACTTC. Translating it yields CASSWRVGDSETQYF. Full variable domain (remainder filled in from reference TRBV5-8 and TRBJ2-5): EAGVTQSPTHLIKTRGQQATLRCSPISGHTSVYWYQQALGLGLQFLLWYDEGEERNRGNFPPRFSGRQFPNYSSELNVNALELEDSALYLCASSWRVGDSETQYFGPGTRLLVL.

This chain joins TRBV4-1 and TRBJ1-5; 8 bases align to TRBD1. CDR3 size: 16 residues. Germline V lookup: CDR1 MGHRA, CDR2 YSYEKL. Losses at the gene ends were 1 base for V and 5 bases for J; bases not matched to a gene: 7. CDR3 in amino acids: CASSQGAGTGYQPQHF. CDR3 in DNA: TGCGCCAGCAGCCAAGGGGCCGGGACAGGATATCAGCCCCAGCATTTT.

The CDR3 protein is CASELRRGSTDTQYF. Here the CDR3 DNA reads TGTGCCAGCGAGCTTAGGCGGGGAAGCACAGATACGCAGTATTTT. The rearrangement uses TRBV7-2 and TRBJ2-3, with a weak D call TRBD2 (6 bases). Trimming took off 8 bases at V and 0 bases at J, with 15 bases between the two ends. The CDR3 extends over 15 amino acids. From germline, CDR1 is SGHTA and CDR2 FQGNSA.

The table lists this clone with a count of one. J is TRBJ2-5 and V is TRBV5-1; 7 bases line up with TRBD2. Germline trimming cut 0 bases from V and 0 bases from J; bases unmatched to any gene: 5. CDR3 length equals 16 residues. The germline gives CDR1 SGHRS, CDR2 YFSETQ. CDR3 region: CASSLGGGVYQETQYF. The CDR3 DNA sequence: TGCGCCAGCAGCTTGGGGGGGGGAGTGTACCAAGAGACCCAGTACTTC.

The rearrangement joins TRBV4-3 to TRBJ1-5; tentatively, D is TRBD1 (6 bases). V was clipped by 1 base and J by 0 bases, with 22 bases between them. This CDR3 contains 20 residues. Looked up from germline, CDR1 is LGHNA and CDR2 is YSLEER. The CDR3 nucleotides read TGCGCCAGCAGCCAAGGAATAGGGGGTTACCTCCCTTATAGCAATCAGCCCCAGCATTTT. It encodes CASSQGIGGYLPYSNQPQHF.

V usage is TRBV7-3 and J usage is TRBJ2-1; D might be TRBD2 (6 bases). Between the trimmed V and J ends, which lost 4 bases and 3 bases, there was a span of 13 bases. The germline gives CDR1 SGHTA, CDR2 FQGTGA. The CDR3 covers 15 residues. This CDR3 reads CASSSTGGYYNEQFF. CDR3 nucleotide sequence: TGTGCCAGCAGCTCCACCGGAGGGTACTACAATGAGCAGTTCTTC.

The chain couples TRBV5-4 to TRBJ1-2; D gene uncertain. V gave up 7 bases and J gave up 4 bases, with 14 bases separating them. Germline CDR1 reads SGHNT; CDR2 reads YYREEE (reference sequence). The CDR3 loop spans 13 amino acids. CDR3 nucleotides: TGTGCCAGCCTTGGTGAGGAGGGCTATGGCTACACCTTC. It specifies CASLGEEGYGYTF.

The V gene is TRBV29-1, the J gene TRBJ2-7; 11 bases fit TRBD1. CDR1 SQVTM and CDR2 ANQGSEA come from the germline V gene. V dropped 4 bases and J dropped 2; count of bases not matched to a gene: 1. The CDR3 covers 13 residues. DNA for the CDR3: TGCAGCGTTGGGACAGGGGGCACCTACGAGCAGTACTTC. This encodes CSVGTGGTYEQYF.

The CDR3 sequence is CASRLGQAHSYEQYF. Written as DNA, the CDR3 is TGTGCCAGCAGACTGGGACAGGCCCACTCCTACGAGCAGTACTTC. The gene calls are TRBV13 and TRBJ2-7, with TRBD1 identical over 8 bases. V was pared by 6 bases and J by 0 bases, with 7 bases of the junction left unmatched. From germline, CDR1 is PRHDT and CDR2 FYEKMQ (reference sequence). The CDR3 extends over 15 amino acids.

The chain has TRBV6-5 and TRBJ1-2; D gene unclear. The V gene's germline CDR1 is MNHEY and CDR2 SVGAGI. The CDR3 sequence is 13 residues long. Trimming took 5 bases from V and 7 from J, leaving 14 bases between them. CDR3 protein: CASSTAGMGGYTF. The CDR3 nucleotides read TGTGCCAGCAGTACAGCGGGGATGGGTGGCTACACCTTC.

The chain couples TRBV6-1 to TRBJ2-1, with D possibly being TRBD1 (6 bases). Germline V lookup: CDR1 MNHNS, CDR2 SASEGT. The CDR3 has 15 residues. Between the trimmed V and J ends, which lost 6 bases and 0 bases, there was a span of 12 bases. The DNA for the CDR3 is TGTGCCAGCAGGCGACAGGCGGTCTCCTACAATGAGCAGTTCTTC. Amino acids: CASRRQAVSYNEQFF.

V is TRBV7-6 and J is TRBJ2-5; D is uncertain. The CDR3 length is 15 residues. Germline CDR1 SGHVS, CDR2 FNYEAQ. V shed 5 bases and J shed 0 bases, with 13 bases lying between them. DNA for the CDR3: TGTGCCAGCAGCAGTACGGTCCTGTACCAAGAGACCCAGTACTTC. The encoded protein is CASSSTVLYQETQYF.

The chain couples TRBV10-3 to TRBJ1-1; 7 nucleotides match TRBD1. CDR3 length equals 14 residues. The trim removed 6 bases at V and 5 bases at J, leaving 9 bases unmatched. CDR1 and CDR2 from the germline V gene are ENHRY and SYGVKD. The DNA of the CDR3 is TGTGCCATCAGCGGGGGACAGTCGGCGACTGAAGCTTTCTTT. Protein sequence: CAISGGQSATEAFF.

The J gene is TRBJ2-7, the V gene TRBV4-3; D is unclear. Germline CDR1 LGHNA, CDR2 YSLEER. The CDR3 covers 13 residues. Trimming removed 0 bases from V and 1 base from J, with 4 bases in between. Here the CDR3 DNA reads TGCGCCAGCAGCCAAGATTTATCCTACGAGCAGTACTTC. This sequence encodes CASSQDLSYEQYF.

The J gene is TRBJ2-1, the V gene TRBV28; 14 bases are shared with TRBD2. This CDR3 comprises 17 residues. The V and J ends lost 5 bases and 8 bases, in that order; junction bases with no gene match: 11. Germline loops: CDR1 MDHEN, CDR2 SYDVKM. The CDR3 sequence is CASSPPGLAGGHDEQFF. DNA for the CDR3: TGTGCCAGCAGTCCACCAGGACTAGCGGGAGGACATGATGAGCAGTTCTTC.

The rearrangement uses TRBV5-1 and TRBJ2-3, with D unclear. This CDR3 has 14 residues. V was clipped by 5 bases and J by 0 bases, with 10 bases between them. Germline V CDR1 and CDR2: SGHRS, YFSETQ. The CDR3 region is CASSWSASTDTQYF. As DNA, the CDR3 is TGCGCCAGCAGTTGGAGCGCCAGCACAGATACGCAGTATTTT.

The rearrangement uses TRBV5-6 and TRBJ2-1; the match to TRBD2 covers 13 bases. After removal of 4 bases from V and 1 base from J, the junction contained 8 bases not matched to a gene. CDR3 length: 18 amino acids. The germline CDR1 and CDR2 sequences are SGHDT and YYEEEE. The CDR3: CASSTTSGRKGSYNEQFF. CDR3 nucleotides: TGTGCCAGCAGCACGACTAGCGGGAGGAAGGGTTCCTACAATGAGCAGTTCTTC. Supplemented by reference TRBV5-6 and TRBJ2-1, the full variable domain reads DAGVTQSPTHLIKTRGQQVTLRCSPKSGHDTVSWYQQALGQGPQFIFQYYEEEERQRGNFPDRFSGHQFPNYSSELNVNALLLGDSALYLCASSTTSGRKGSYNEQFFGPGTRLTVL.

This clone has a handful of counts. This rearrangement joins TRBV7-2 to TRBJ1-2; 7 bases match TRBD1. The CDR3 runs 16 residues. V lost 5 bases to trimming and J lost 6 bases; unmatched junction nucleotides: 15. Per the germline V gene, CDR1 is SGHTA and CDR2 is FQGNSA. Written as DNA, the CDR3 is TGTGCCAGCAGCCCCCAAGCCACAGGGGTGATCCATGGCTACACCTTC. It yields the protein CASSPQATGVIHGYTF. The whole variable domain, filled in from reference TRBV7-2 and TRBJ1-2, reads GAGVSQSPSNKVTEKGKDVELRCDPISGHTALYWYRQSLGQGLEFLIYFQGNSAPDKSGLPSDRFSAERTGGSVSTLTIQRTQQEDSAVYLCASSPQATGVIHGYTFGSGTRLTVV.

V and J are TRBV4-3 and TRBJ2-5; a weak D match, TRBD1 (5 bases). The CDR3 totals 17 residues. The V end lost 1 base, the J end lost 4 bases, and 19 bases lay between the germline ends. Germline V CDR1 and CDR2: LGHNA, YSLEER. The CDR3: CASSQGLAWQGRETQYF. In nucleotides, the CDR3 is TGCGCCAGCAGCCAAGGGCTGGCTTGGCAGGGCAGAGAGACCCAGTACTTC.

V and J are TRBV5-1 and TRBJ2-1; 13 positions agree with TRBD2. The CDR3 runs to 15 residues. Germline V CDR1 and CDR2: SGHRS, YFSETQ. The V gene end was trimmed by 4 bases and the J gene end by 8 bases; junction bases not matched to a gene: 6. The CDR3 spells CASSEGLAGVDEQFF. CDR3 sequence (DNA): TGCGCCAGCAGCGAAGGACTAGCGGGGGTGGATGAGCAGTTCTTC.

The V gene is TRBV5-5, the J gene TRBJ2-4; D is undetermined. V lost 0 bases, J lost 0 bases, and 4 bases lay in between. Germline assignment: CDR1 SGHKS and CDR2 YYEKEE (reference sequence). This CDR3 comprises 14 residues. CDR3 nucleotide sequence: TGTGCCAGCAGCTTGGGTCTAGCCAAAAACATTCAGTACTTC. It codes for CASSLGLAKNIQYF. The whole variable domain, remainder taken from reference TRBV5-5 and TRBJ2-4, is DAGVTQSPTHLIKTRGQQVTLRCSPISGHKSVSWYQQVLGQGPQFIFQYYEKEERGRGNFPDRFSARQFPNYSSELNVNALLLGDSALYLCASSLGLAKNIQYFGAGTRLSVL.